The text below deals with one T cell receptor (beta chain). Its antigen is undetermined. The PCR was carried out with 60 Vbeta primers and 13 Jbeta primers. In the study's own analysis: In a later analysis, the count reached 76 million or so unique TCR beta chains, with roughly 9.9 million shared. Sequenced by immunoSEQ multiplex PCR; TCRdb stores in-frame clones only, minus some. D and trimming were read from the DNA, whereas the V and J calls and clone size are those reported in that table. The sample records 130,000 to 150,000 clones, approximately 80% being singletons. This CDR3 has 15 amino acids. Deletions cut 0 bases from V and 4 bases from J, with 10 bases between. Germline V lookup: CDR1 SGDLS, CDR2 YYNGEE. This sample was included in a study of cytomegalovirus exposure and HLA in healthy donors. Points from the study as a whole: Cytomegalovirus association was listed for around 180 TCR beta chains. In a later analysis, common viral pathogens appeared linked to several of the most significant clusters.

The source of this sequence is a woman aged 40 to 55 in good health and CMV-seropositive. This chain joins TRBV9 and TRBJ2-2; D not resolved. What was sequenced was PBMCs. For the CDR3, the DNA is TGTGCCAGCAGCGTAGCTGGGCACTTCACCGGGGAGCTGTTTTTT. This sequence encodes CASSVAGHFTGELFF.